Shown below are 23 T cell receptor beta chains from a single sample sequenced in a study of T cell clonality in common variable immunodeficiency. Sequenced by immunoSEQ multiplex PCR; TCRdb stores in-frame clones only, minus some. Altogether over 30,000 clones were found in the sample, and no singletons occur. The material sequenced was peripheral blood mononuclear cells. These receptors were taken from a person aged 18 to 70 in good health.

This clone was seen many times. The sequence runs out 3 residues before the end of the CDR3; the remainder is reconstructed from the germline J gene. The chain recombines TRBV19 with TRBJ2-7; the match to TRBD2 covers 12 bases. V lost 4 bases and J lost 4; bases outside the gene matches: 2. This CDR3 has 14 residues. The germline CDR1 and CDR2 sequences are LNHDA and SQIVND (reference sequence). CDR3 DNA, as far as it was read: TGTGCCAGTAGTAGGACTAGCGGGAAGTACGAG. Encoded protein: CASSRTSGKYE. The full-length CDR3 reads as CASSRTSGKYEQYF.

This clone was counted a few times. The read gets to within 3 residues of the CDR3 end, and the germline J gene fills in the rest. The chain joins TRBV11-1 to TRBJ2-1, with 9 bases aligning to TRBD1. CDR3 length: 15 amino acids. CDR1 and CDR2 from the germline V gene are SGHAT and FQDESV (reference sequence). Trimming cost V 7 bases and J 9 bases; bases outside gene matches: 13. The CDR3 is CASTPPGQGFREQFF. CDR3 DNA, as far as it was read: TGTGCCAGCACCCCACCGGGACAGGGATTCCGTGAG.

This clone was picked up many times. Read sequence stops 3 residues before the CDR3 end, and the germline J gene provides the missing end. The genes are TRBV6-1 and TRBJ1-5, with no clear D. Germline loops: CDR1 MNHNS, CDR2 SASEGT. This CDR3 comprises 11 residues. V was shortened by 3 bases and J by 7 bases, with 4 bases between the two germline ends. CDR3 loop: CASSDGQPQHF. The covered CDR3 bases are TGTGCCAGCAGTGATGGCCAGCCC.

As to this clone: The sequence runs out 3 residues before the end of the CDR3; the remainder is reconstructed from the germline J gene. The V gene is TRBV2, the J gene TRBJ1-2; D is perhaps TRBD1 (5 bases). Germline CDR1 is SNHLY and CDR2 is FYNNEI. The CDR3 totals 14 residues. V dropped 1 base and J dropped 4 bases, with 10 bases sitting between them. CDR3 bases read: TGTGCCAGCAGTGAAGGGGACTACCTCTATGGC. This translates into CASSEGDYLYG. The complete CDR3 reads CASSEGDYLYGYTF.

This clone has a handful of counts. The read stops 3 residues short of the end of the CDR3; the missing end is completed from the germline J gene. The V gene is TRBV18, the J gene TRBJ1-2, with unresolved D. The CDR3 runs 17 residues. Germline V lookup: CDR1 KGHSH, CDR2 LQKENI. Incomplete CDR3 DNA: TGTGCCAGCTCACCACCAGGACGAGCGGGCCGCTCCTACGAC. The encoded protein is CASSPPGRAGRSYD. The CDR3 as a whole reads CASSPPGRAGRSYDYTF.

This clone was seen more than once but under ten times. The read comes to an end 3 residues before the CDR3 does, leaving the germline J gene to fill in the end. The gene calls are TRBV30 and TRBJ1-2; tentative D call: TRBD1 (5 bases). Germline V gives CDR1 GTSNPN, CDR2 SVGIG (reference sequence). This CDR3 contains 17 residues. The sequenced part of the CDR3 DNA is TGTGCCTGGAGGCAGCGGGGGGGTTCCATAAGCACAGATACC. Encoded protein: CAWRQRGGSISTDT. The CDR3, in full, reads CAWRQRGGSISTDTYTF.

This clone was observed many times. The read terminates 3 residues ahead of where the CDR3 ends, so the germline J gene completes it. This sequence joins TRBV18 and TRBJ1-1; 10 positions match TRBD1. V was clipped by 4 bases and J by 6 bases; unmatched bases: 8. Germline V gene sequence: CDR1 KGHSH, CDR2 LQKENI. The CDR3 runs to 15 residues. Incomplete CDR3 DNA: TGTGCCAGCTCACAAATTTCCGGGACAGGGGCTGAA. Translated, it gives CASSQISGTGAE. The full-length CDR3 reads as CASSQISGTGAEAFF.

This clone was found many times. This CDR3 is CSVITTSAKPPDTQYF. The CDR3 DNA, read in part, is TGCAGCGTTATAACCACTAGCGCGAAACCCCCAGATACG. The rearrangement uses TRBV29-1 and TRBJ2-3; 7 bases fit TRBD2. The CDR3 end is not reached by the read, which stops 3 residues before it; the germline J gene fills it in. CDR3 length: 16 residues. Germline CDR1 is SQVTM and CDR2 is ANQGSEA. The V gene end was trimmed by 5 bases and the J gene end by 4 bases; junction bases not matched to a gene: 15.

At least ten counts were recorded for this clone. The read terminates 3 residues before the CDR3 end, so the remaining end is supplied by the germline J gene. V and J are TRBV29-1 and TRBJ2-5; tentative D call: TRBD2 (7 bases). From germline, CDR1 is SQVTM and CDR2 ANQGSEA. Trimming took off 2 bases at V and 5 bases at J, with 24 bases between the two ends. The CDR3 is made up of 17 amino acids. This CDR3 is CSVERGGGDRIEETQYF. The CDR3 bases that were read are TGCAGCGTTGAAAGGGGCGGGGGCGATAGAATTGAGGAGACC.

This clone was observed many times. The CDR3 is cut off 3 residues early in the read; its end comes from the germline J gene. The chain carries TRBV30 and TRBJ1-1; 8 nucleotides line up with TRBD1. This CDR3 has 13 amino acids. Germline V gives CDR1 GTSNPN, CDR2 SVGIG (reference sequence). With V trimmed by 4 bases and J by 4 bases, 5 bases remained unmatched. This chain's CDR3 is CAWMTGALTEAFF. CDR3 DNA (partial): TGTGCCTGGATGACAGGGGCGCTCACTGAA.

Here the CDR3 reads CASSRTSGRYGTDTQYF. CDR3 DNA (partial): TGTGCCAGCTCACGGACTAGCGGGAGATACGGGACAGATACG. The gene calls are TRBV18 and TRBJ2-3; 13 nucleotides match TRBD2. The read ends 3 residues shy of where the CDR3 ends; the end is completed using the germline J gene. The V and J ends lost 4 bases and 3 bases, in that order; junction bases with no gene match: 7. Per germline, CDR1 KGHSH and CDR2 LQKENI. The CDR3 is made up of 17 amino acids.

This clone was counted only a few times. The CDR3 end falls 3 residues outside the read, so it is completed with the germline J gene. The chain uses TRBV20-1 and TRBJ2-7, with 10 bases matching TRBD2. Germline CDR1 and CDR2: DFQATT and SNEGSKA (reference sequence). CDR3 length equals 16 residues. With V trimmed by 0 bases and J by 0 bases, 5 bases remained unmatched. The covered CDR3 bases are TGCAGTGCTAGAGATTGGCCTAGCGGGAGCTCCTACGAG. It encodes CSARDWPSGSSYE. The CDR3 as a whole reads CSARDWPSGSSYEQYF.

This clone showed up many times. The missing CDR3 end, 3 residues past where the read stops, is filled in from the germline J gene. This rearrangement joins TRBV4-1 to TRBJ1-5, with a weak D call TRBD1 (6 bases). Looked up from germline, CDR1 is MGHRA and CDR2 is YSYEKL. V gave up 2 bases and J gave up 2 bases, with 10 bases separating them. The CDR3 loop spans 15 amino acids. The CDR3 region is CASSQWAGGNQPQHF. The sequenced part of the CDR3 DNA is TGCGCCAGCAGCCAATGGGCAGGGGGCAATCAGCCC.

This clone was observed a handful of times. One junction end disagrees with the germline gene, perhaps due to a read error. Sequencing ends 3 residues short of the CDR3 end; the germline J gene provides the rest. V and J are TRBV7-7 and TRBJ2-1; 7 bases map to TRBD1. Germline CDR1 and CDR2: SSHAT and FNYEAQ (reference sequence). This CDR3 is 13 amino acids long. Incomplete CDR3 DNA: TGTGCTAGCAGCCAGGACAGGCAGGGTGAG. This sequence encodes CASSQDRQGE. The entire CDR3 protein reads CASSQDRQGEQFF. The full variable domain, with the rest looked up from reference TRBV7-7 and TRBJ2-1, is GAGVSQSPRYKVTKRGQDVTLRCDPISSHATLYWYQQALGQGPEFLTYFNYEAQPDKSGLPSDRFSAERPEGSISTLTIQRTEQRDSAMYRCASSQDRQGEQFFGPGTRLTVL.

The table lists this clone with a few counts. The CDR3 end falls 3 residues outside the read, so it is completed with the germline J gene. The V and J genes are TRBV6-1 and TRBJ1-5, with a possible D match to TRBD1 (5 bases). Trimming removed 4 bases from V and 5 bases from J, with 9 bases in between. The V gene's germline CDR1 is MNHNS and CDR2 SASEGT. This CDR3 contains 13 residues. The CDR3 DNA, read in part, is TGTGCCAGCAGTGTACAGGTCGATCAGCCC. Its protein is CASSVQVDQP. From start to end, the CDR3 is CASSVQVDQPQHF.

This clone was detected ten times or more. From the germline J gene comes the end of the CDR3, since the read stops 3 residues before it. This rearrangement joins TRBV19 to TRBJ2-7; TRBD1 matches 9 bases. CDR3 length: 14 amino acids. After removal of 6 bases from V and 2 bases from J, the junction contained 5 bases not matched to a gene. Germline V gives CDR1 LNHDA, CDR2 SQIVND (reference sequence). The sequenced CDR3 bases are TGTGCCAGTAGCGGACAGGGGAAAGCCTACGAG. Translating gives CASSGQGKAYE. The whole CDR3 region reads CASSGQGKAYEQYF.

This clone appeared many times. The CDR3 end falls 3 residues outside the read, so it is completed with the germline J gene. The genes are TRBV4-1 and TRBJ2-7; 7 nucleotides agree with TRBD2. CDR1 MGHRA and CDR2 YSYEKL come from the germline V gene. The CDR3 extends over 15 amino acids. J gave up 2 bases and V 4 bases, and 8 bases lay outside the gene matches. The CDR3 reads CASSLGRGQTYEQYF. The sequenced CDR3 bases are TGCGCCAGCAGCCTGGGGAGGGGTCAGACCTACGAG.

At least ten counts were recorded for this clone. The read ends 3 residues shy of where the CDR3 ends; the end is completed using the germline J gene. This rearrangement joins TRBV2 to TRBJ2-7; maybe TRBD2 (6 bases). CDR1 is SNHLY and CDR2 is FYNNEI in the germline V gene. The V end was cut by 7 bases, the J end by 2 bases, with 9 bases between. The CDR3 has 12 residues. The CDR3 bases that were read are TGTGCCAGCACTGGCGGGGCCTACGAG. It translates to CASTGGAYE. The full-length CDR3 reads as CASTGGAYEQYF.

As for this clone: The CDR3 is cut off 3 residues early in the read; its end comes from the germline J gene. This sequence joins TRBV7-6 and TRBJ1-2; D gene unclear. The length of the CDR3 is 14 residues. CDR1 is SGHVS and CDR2 is FNYEAQ in the germline V gene. The CDR3 sequence is CASSLSRGFYDYTF. The CDR3 DNA, read in part, is TGTGCCAGCAGCTTAAGTAGAGGGTTCTACGAC.

This clone came up many times. The read ends 3 residues shy of where the CDR3 ends; the end is completed using the germline J gene. The chain has TRBV5-1 and TRBJ2-7; 7 nucleotides agree with TRBD1. This CDR3 comprises 16 residues. Trimming at V came to 2 bases and at J to 2 bases, leaving 10 bases not matched to a gene. In germline, CDR1 is SGHRS, CDR2 YFSETQ. The CDR3 sequence is CASSFEQGSNPYEQYF. The part of the CDR3 DNA that was read is TGCGCCAGCAGCTTCGAACAGGGGAGTAATCCCTACGAG.

Remarks on this clone: The junction does not match germline at one end; this may be a read error. The read ends 3 residues early relative to the CDR3; the germline J gene fills the gap. This chain uses TRBV7-7 with TRBJ2-5; 12 bases are shared with TRBD1. From germline, CDR1 is SSHAT and CDR2 FNYEAQ (reference sequence). The CDR3 length is 15 residues. CDR3 sequence reads: CASSRDRGRSETQYF. The covered CDR3 bases are TGTGCTAGCAGCCGGGACAGGGGGCGATCGGAGACC.

This clone was observed a handful of times. One junction end does not reproduce the germline sequence, and a read error may be involved. The CDR3 end falls 3 residues outside the read, so it is completed with the germline J gene. The V and J genes are TRBV7-9 and TRBJ1-2, with 7 bases aligning to TRBD1. This CDR3 is 13 amino acids long. Looked up from germline, CDR1 is SEHNR and CDR2 is FQNEAQ (reference sequence). CDR3 DNA, as far as it was read: TGTTCCAGCAGCGCGGGACAGAAGTATGGC. It yields the protein CSSSAGQKYG. The whole CDR3 protein reads CSSSAGQKYGYTF.

This clone was counted many times. The read gets to within 3 residues of the CDR3 end, and the germline J gene fills in the rest. V gene TRBV5-1 combines with J gene TRBJ1-4, with a tentative D call TRBD1 (6 bases). CDR1 and CDR2 from the germline V gene are SGHRS and YFSETQ. CDR3 length equals 14 residues. The V and J ends lost 2 bases and 5 bases respectively, with 10 bases between them. The CDR3 sequence: CASSFGQGNEKLFF. The sequenced part of the CDR3 DNA is TGCGCCAGCAGCTTTGGGCAGGGGAATGAAAAA.